This TCR beta chain was recovered during a study of blood T cell repertoires in COVID-19. The sample holds a few counts of this clone. Clones were sequenced by immunoSEQ multiplex PCR, and TCRdb holds only the in-frame ones, with some missing. The data show about 98,000 clones, 82% seen once. The receptor was derived from a man aged 65 to 85 with active or convalescent COVID-19. Source material: peripheral blood.

CDR3 DNA sequence: TGCGCCAGCAGTGAGGGGGGCGGCTACACCTTC. Translated, it gives CASSEGGGYTF. The chain couples TRBV10-2 to TRBJ1-2, with D perhaps TRBD1 (6 bases). This CDR3 comprises 11 residues. The V end lost 2 bases, the J end lost 8 bases, and 6 bases lay between the germline ends. CDR1 WSHSY and CDR2 SAAADI come from the germline V gene.